The rows below give T cell receptor beta chains drawn from one sample of a study of control samples from healthy donors and cancer patients. Profiled with immunoSEQ multiplex PCR; TCRdb holds only in-frame clones, not every one. The table includes some 130,000 clones, 92% detected once. Sequencing was carried out using blood. These receptors were obtained from a man younger than 30 in good health. Each CDR3 is given with its conserved first and last residue. A D gene is named only where the DNA matches it firmly. Size is omitted from some rows. Given values are once, few, many or a class for expanded clones.

-	TRBV18	TRBJ1-5	TRBD1	CASSLRDRGVNQPQHF	TGTGCCAGCTCACTACGGGACAGGGGGGTCAATCAGCCCCAGCATTTT
-	TRBV11-3	TRBJ1-1	-	CASSLRGGDTEAFF	TGTGCCAGCAGCTTAAGGGGTGGCGACACTGAAGCTTTCTTT
-	TRBV11-2	TRBJ2-7	-	CASSHPGVYEQYF	TGTGCCAGCAGCCACCCGGGGGTGTACGAGCAGTACTTC
-	TRBV6-5	TRBJ2-1	TRBD1	CATLGQGSHEQFF	TGTGCCACCCTGGGACAGGGGTCTCATGAGCAGTTCTTC
-	TRBV4-2	TRBJ1-2	-	CASSQDARRDGYTF	TGTGCCAGCAGCCAAGATGCCCGCAGGGACGGCTACACCTTC
-	TRBV5-6	TRBJ1-2	-	CASSLFRQGYTF	TGTGCCAGCAGCTTGTTTCGACAGGGCTACACCTTC
-	TRBV30	TRBJ1-5	-	CAWSVGVSNQPQHF	TGTGCCTGGAGTGTAGGGGTCTCCAATCAGCCCCAGCATTTT
-	TRBV5-4	TRBJ1-2	-	CASSLDAGGYTF	TGTGCCAGCAGCTTGGATGCAGGGGGCTACACCTTC
once	TRBV7-2	TRBJ1-2	-	CASSPFQGHYGYTF	TGTGCCAGCAGCCCCTTTCAGGGTCACTATGGCTACACCTTC
-	TRBV2	TRBJ1-1	-	CASHYRQRNTEAFF	TGTGCCAGCCATTACAGACAGAGGAACACTGAAGCTTTCTTT
-	TRBV4-1	TRBJ2-4	TRBD2	CASSPGLAGRQAKNIQYF	TGCGCCAGCAGCCCGGGACTAGCGGGGAGGCAGGCCAAAAACATTCAGTACTTC
few	TRBV10-2	TRBJ1-2	TRBD1	CASSDPDRVDGYTF	TGCGCCAGCAGCGATCCCGACAGGGTAGATGGCTACACCTTC
-	TRBV5-6	TRBJ1-2	TRBD1	CASSLGQGIGGYTF	TGTGCCAGCAGCTTGGGACAGGGGATCGGTGGCTACACCTTC
-	TRBV6-4	TRBJ2-2	-	CASSDKNTGELFF	TGTGCCAGCAGTGACAAGAACACCGGGGAGCTGTTTTTT
-	TRBV7-9	TRBJ2-5	-	CASSFVVQETQYF	TGTGCCAGCAGCTTCGTGGTCCAAGAGACCCAGTACTTC